This paragraph reports one TCR beta chain. Its target is unknown. The source of the sample is a study of T cell responses to AZD1222 COVID-19 vaccine. Study-wide results and caveats: Among those given AZD1222, only five or six were seropositive at baseline. Close to half of all spike-specific TCRs reportedly target regions of the variants that are unmutated. White British people made up most donors, females outnumbered males, and clonal diversity was possibly underestimated. There were repertoire samples only from the period after the peak T cell response.

Trimming left V 1 base short and J 8 bases short, with 14 bases between. Per germline, CDR1 LNHDA and CDR2 SQIVND (reference sequence). The CDR3 is 14 residues long. TCRdb's table, derived via immunoSEQ multiplex PCR, lists solely in-frame clones and lacks some. The table has roughly 100,000 clones, around 80% seen once; the top ten hold 5%. This clonotype originated in an adult in good health. J is TRBJ1-1 and V is TRBV19, with D tentatively TRBD1 (5 bases). Sequencing was performed on peripheral blood, taken on day 0 of AZD1222 vaccination. The CDR3 region is CASSIATRGVEAFF. In DNA form, the CDR3 reads TGTGCCAGTAGTATAGCTACAAGAGGGGTCGAAGCTTTCTTT.